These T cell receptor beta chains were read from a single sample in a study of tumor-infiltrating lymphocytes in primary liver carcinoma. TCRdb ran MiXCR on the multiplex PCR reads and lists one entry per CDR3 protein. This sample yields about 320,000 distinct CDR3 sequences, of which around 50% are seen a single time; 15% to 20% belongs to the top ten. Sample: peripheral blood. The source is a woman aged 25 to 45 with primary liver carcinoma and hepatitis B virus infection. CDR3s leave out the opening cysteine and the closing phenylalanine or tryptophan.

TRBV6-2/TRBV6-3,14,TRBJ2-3,ASSSAGLARGDTQY
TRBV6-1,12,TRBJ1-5,ASSEGIYNQPQH
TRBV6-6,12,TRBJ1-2,PSTMGQGFSGYT
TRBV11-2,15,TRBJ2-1,ASSSLFASGRADEQF
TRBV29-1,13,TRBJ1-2,SVTPRLQGAFGYT
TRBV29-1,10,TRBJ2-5,SVFRGGETQY
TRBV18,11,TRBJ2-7,ASSLSSSYEQY
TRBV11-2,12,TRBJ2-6,ASSFYSGANVLT
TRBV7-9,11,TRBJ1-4,ASSLAGGEKLF
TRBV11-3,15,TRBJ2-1,AGNIDRGPGRTGEQF